The next 2 T cell receptor beta chains were all read from a single sample in a study of OX40 agonist ivuxolimab in advanced cancers. Sequenced by immunoSEQ multiplex PCR; TCRdb stores in-frame clones only, minus some. Of about 64,000 clones listed, about 81% are singletons. This material consisted of CD4+ or CD8+ T cells sorted from blood, taken in a trial of the OX40 agonist ivuxolimab. Receptor source: an adult with an advanced solid tumor such as melanoma, head and neck, liver or kidney cancer.

The V and J genes are TRBV18 and TRBJ1-3; D possibly corresponds to TRBD1 (5 bases). This CDR3 has 15 residues. CDR1 is KGHSH and CDR2 is LQKENI in the germline V gene. Deletions cut 7 bases from V and 0 bases from J, with 13 bases between. CDR3 coding DNA: TGTGCCAGCTTACCGACAGCGACCTCTGGAAACACCATATATTTT. Translation: CASLPTATSGNTIYF.

V gene TRBV5-6 combines with J gene TRBJ1-1, with a tentative D call TRBD1 (5 bases). The CDR3 has 13 residues. With 4 bases removed from V and 0 bases from J, the gap between germline ends came to 7 bases. Germline CDR1 and CDR2: SGHDT and YYEEEE. Written as DNA, the CDR3 is TGTGCCAGCAGCGCGGGGGTGAACACTGAAGCTTTCTTT. This sequence encodes CASSAGVNTEAFF.